This T cell receptor (beta chain) was profiled in a study of identical twins. TCRdb used MiXCR to reprocess the 5' RACE reads, holding one entry per CDR3 protein. The sample includes a few hundred thousand distinct CDR3 sequences, around 9% of them seen just once. The specimen sequenced was naive T cells sorted from blood. This clonotype originated in a woman in her forties or fifties in good health.

The DNA of the CDR3 is TGCGCCAGCAGCCAAGTTGCAGGGACGGGGGAGCAGTTCTTC. Its protein is CASSQVAGTGEQFF. The chain employs TRBV4-1 and TRBJ2-1, with D perhaps being TRBD1 or TRBD2 (5 bases each). Germline CDR1 MGHRA, CDR2 YSYEKL. The CDR3 is 14 residues long. Between the trimmed V and J ends, which lost 1 base and 10 bases, there was a span of 14 bases.